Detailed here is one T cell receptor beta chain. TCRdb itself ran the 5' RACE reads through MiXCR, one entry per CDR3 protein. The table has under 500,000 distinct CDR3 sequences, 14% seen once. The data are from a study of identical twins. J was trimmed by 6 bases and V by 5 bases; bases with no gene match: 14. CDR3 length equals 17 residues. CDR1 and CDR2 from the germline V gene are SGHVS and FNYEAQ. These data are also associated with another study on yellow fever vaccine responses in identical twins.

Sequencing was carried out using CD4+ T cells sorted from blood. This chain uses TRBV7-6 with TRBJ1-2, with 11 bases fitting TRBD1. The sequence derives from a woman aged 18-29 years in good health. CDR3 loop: CASSQNPGTGGSNGYTF. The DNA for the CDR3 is TGTGCCAGCAGCCAAAACCCCGGGACAGGGGGGAGTAATGGCTACACCTTC.